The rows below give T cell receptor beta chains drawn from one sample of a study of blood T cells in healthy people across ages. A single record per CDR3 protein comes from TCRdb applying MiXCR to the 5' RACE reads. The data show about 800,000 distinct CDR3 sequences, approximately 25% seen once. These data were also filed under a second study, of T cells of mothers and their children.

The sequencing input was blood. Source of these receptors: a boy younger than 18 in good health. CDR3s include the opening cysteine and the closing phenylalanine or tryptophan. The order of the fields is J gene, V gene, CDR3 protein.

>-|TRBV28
CASTSGLAGGYEQYF
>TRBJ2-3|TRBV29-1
CSVDHKIAGVTDTQYF
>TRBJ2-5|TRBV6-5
CASSPAGGLGQTQYF
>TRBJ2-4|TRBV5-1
CASSWTGLADRAKNIQYF
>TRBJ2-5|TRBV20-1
CSARDPLGLAGYQETQYF
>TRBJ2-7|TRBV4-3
CASSPTDGATYEQYF
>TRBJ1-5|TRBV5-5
CASSPSGGRNQPQHF
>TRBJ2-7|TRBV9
CASSVTEIPKPSPYEQYF
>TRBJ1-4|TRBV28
CASRFDPDEKLFF
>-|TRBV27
CASSWTGEGYEQYF
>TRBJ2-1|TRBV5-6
CASSLGRTVAYNEQFF
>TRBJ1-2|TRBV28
CASSEDWKVYGYTF
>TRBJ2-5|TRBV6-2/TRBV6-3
CALAEDSSRGTQYF
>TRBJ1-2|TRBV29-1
CSVALQGARGYTF
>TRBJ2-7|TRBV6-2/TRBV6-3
CASRSVHEQYF
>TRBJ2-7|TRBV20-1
CSALVPRGGYEQYF
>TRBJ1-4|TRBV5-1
CASSLRGTGDEKLFF
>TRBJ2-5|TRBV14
CASSQLFGGQETQYF
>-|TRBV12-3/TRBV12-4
CASSLATRLTDYEQYF
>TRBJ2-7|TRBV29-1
CSVRTGLGEQYF
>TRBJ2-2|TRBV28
CASSFGTPTGELFF
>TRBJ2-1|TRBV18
CASSPLASGTDEQFF
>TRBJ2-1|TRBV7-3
CASSLTHLAGGHNEQFF
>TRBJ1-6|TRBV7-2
CASSPAAGANNSPLHF
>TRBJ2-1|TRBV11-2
CASSFQGPYNEQFF
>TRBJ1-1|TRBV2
CASSVGRGRTEAFF
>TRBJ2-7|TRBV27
CASRRTGGYEQYF
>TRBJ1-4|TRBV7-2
CASSLAGGDEKLFF
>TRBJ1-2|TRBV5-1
CASSLGVGTDGYTF
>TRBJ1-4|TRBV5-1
CASARIQGAGEKLFF
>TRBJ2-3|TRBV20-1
CSARPADRGTDTQYF
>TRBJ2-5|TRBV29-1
CSVGVWDRIGRETQYF
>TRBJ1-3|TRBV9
CASSVGPGGVGNTIYF
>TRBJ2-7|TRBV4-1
CATSAGVTSEQYF
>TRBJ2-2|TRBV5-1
CASSPTSTGELFF
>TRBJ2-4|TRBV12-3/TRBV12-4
CASSLSTIRAQEDIQYF
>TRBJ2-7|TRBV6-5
CASTDAGEISEQYF
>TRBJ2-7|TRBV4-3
CASSQDRRGNYYEQYF
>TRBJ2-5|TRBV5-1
CASSLDSVLETQYF
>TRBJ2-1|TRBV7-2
CASSAFGGVPNEQFF
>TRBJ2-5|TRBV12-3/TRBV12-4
CASSSTGLETQYF